The rows below give T cell receptor beta chains drawn from one sample of a study of blood T cell repertoires in COVID-19. TCRdb's copy holds only in-frame clones and misses some; the assay was immunoSEQ multiplex PCR. Of 200,000 to 250,000 clones detected, almost 90% appear once; the ten largest clones hold about 16%. The sequenced sample consisted of PBMCs or T cells enriched from blood (not recorded which). The receptor set was obtained from a man aged 25 to 40 who had been exposed to COVID-19. Both conserved end residues are part of each CDR3. Fields, in order: D gene, clone size, V gene, CDR3 length, J gene, CDR3 DNA, CDR3 protein. The D gene is left open where the match is weak. Not all rows give a size; the values are once, few, many and, for expanded clones, a class.

>TRBD1|NA|TRBV7-9|17|TRBJ1-1
TGTGCCAGCAGCTTAGCTCGACAGGGGGCGAAATCCACTGAAGCTTTCTTT
CASSLARQGAKSTEAFF
>TRBD1|few|TRBV29-1|15|TRBJ1-2
TGCAGCGTTGAACCCCCGGACAGGGGCAACTATGGCTACACCTTC
CSVEPPDRGNYGYTF
>NA|NA|TRBV5-6|12|TRBJ1-5
TGTGCCAGCAGCTTGGAAGCGGGGCCCCAGCATTTT
CASSLEAGPQHF
>NA|NA|TRBV7-9|13|TRBJ2-5
TGTGCCAGCAGCTTAAAAGCCCCAGAGACCCAGTACTTC
CASSLKAPETQYF
>TRBD2|NA|TRBV9|16|TRBJ2-2
TGTGCCAGCAGCGAGAGACTAGCGGGGGGGCCCGGGGAGCTGTTTTTT
CASSERLAGGPGELFF
>NA|NA|TRBV5-1|16|TRBJ2-1
TGCGCCAGCAGCTTGGGAGGTCCTAGCTCCTACAATGAGCAGTTCTTC
CASSLGGPSSYNEQFF
>NA|NA|TRBV4-2|12|TRBJ1-2
TGTGCCAGCAGTCCAACAGGGTATGGCTACACCTTC
CASSPTGYGYTF
>NA|NA|TRBV4-2|17|TRBJ2-6
TGTGCCAGCAGCCAAGCCGGGGGTCGCTCTGGGGCCAACGTCCTGACTTTC
CASSQAGGRSGANVLTF
>NA|once|TRBV21-1|23|TRBJ2-3
TGTGCCAGCAGCAACCCTTTCACCTGTCATTCTAGCGGGGGTCCAGATTGTCGGGATACGCAGTATTTT
CASSNPFTCHSSGGPDCRDTQYF
>TRBD2|NA|TRBV10-2|17|TRBJ2-1
TGCGCCAGCGACCACACGAATAGCGGGGGGGCCGACAATGAGCAGTTCTTC
CASDHTNSGGADNEQFF
>NA|NA|TRBV7-8|15|TRBJ2-5
TGTGCCAGCAGCCGCCCTGGGGGGGCAGGAGAGACCCAGTACTTC
CASSRPGGAGETQYF